These 2 T cell receptor beta chains originate from one sample sequenced in a study of shared clonotypes between healthy human individuals. Profiled with immunoSEQ multiplex PCR; TCRdb holds only in-frame clones, not every one. In the table there are approximately 2.1 million clones, 85% to 95% of which are singletons. Sequences were obtained from naive CD4+ T cells from PBMCs. The subset denotes: CD45RA+ positively selected. The receptors were gathered from a man aged 18 to 29 in good health. Some clones in this sample may be carry-over from other donors' samples.

The V and J genes are TRBV5-4 and TRBJ2-3; 10 bases line up with TRBD2. Germline CDR1 SGHNT, CDR2 YYREEE (reference sequence). The CDR3 loop spans 16 amino acids. Germline trimming cut 1 base from V and 4 bases from J; bases unmatched to any gene: 6. The DNA of the CDR3 is TGTGCCAGCAGCTTGTCTAGCGGGAGTTCATCAGATACGCAGTATTTT. It specifies CASSLSSGSSSDTQYF.

The chain couples TRBV28 to TRBJ2-1; 15 bases match TRBD2. Germline CDR1 and CDR2: MDHEN and SYDVKM. The CDR3 spans 18 residues. V trimming: 4 bases; J trimming: 2 bases; junction bases outside the gene matches: 6. The CDR3: CASSSGTSGRIAYNEQFF. The DNA for the CDR3 is TGTGCCAGCAGTTCTGGGACTAGCGGGAGGATCGCCTACAATGAGCAGTTCTTC.